A single sample gave rise to the 32 T cell receptor beta chains below, sequenced in a study of cytomegalovirus exposure and HLA in healthy donors (dated by TCRdb to about 2017). The library was made by the immunoSEQ multiplex PCR assay. For the multiplex PCR, a mixture combining 60 forward primers for TCR Vbeta segments and 13 reverse primers for TCR Jbeta segments was used. TCRdb carries this immuneACCESS record with in-frame sequences only. Its versions omit some clonotypes, under half of them owing to an unresolved V gene in the studies checked, with the rest unexplained. Within this sample are tens of thousands of clones, with 75% of them counted one time only. The top ten hold around 21% of the sample. Material: PBMCs. Every receptor here comes from a woman between 40 and 55 years old in good health and CMV-seropositive.

This sequence joins TRBV5-1 and TRBJ2-4, with 10 bases that match TRBD1. Germline trimming cut 4 bases from V and 7 bases from J; bases unmatched to any gene: 5. The CDR3 consists of 14 residues. Germline CDR1 is SGHRS and CDR2 is YFSETQ. The CDR3, as DNA: TGCGCCAGCAGCGTGACAGGGGGCGGGAACATTCAGTACTTC. Translated: CASSVTGGGNIQYF.

This rearrangement joins TRBV9 to TRBJ2-1; 10 bases agree with TRBD2. Germline-derived CDR1 and CDR2 are SGDLS and YYNGEE. The junction had 19 bases not matched to a gene; V was cut back by 4 bases and J by 15 bases. This CDR3 has 16 amino acids. CDR3 DNA sequence: TGTGCCAGCAGCACCGAGGGGCAGCGGGGGGGCCTAGTGCCGTTCTTC. Protein product: CASSTEGQRGGLVPFF.

The CDR3 region has the DNA TGTGCCAGTAGGGGACAGATCACAGATACGCAGTATTTT. Translated, it gives CASRGQITDTQYF. The chain uses TRBV19 and TRBJ2-3, with 7 bases matching TRBD1. The CDR3 consists of 13 residues. The trim removed 6 bases at V and 2 bases at J, leaving 2 bases unmatched. Germline CDR1 and CDR2: LNHDA and SQIVND (reference sequence).

With regard to this clone: Other nucleotide sequences in the sample specify the same CDR3. The rearrangement links TRBV7-2 to TRBJ1-4; TRBD1 agrees at 10 bases. This CDR3 contains 19 residues. Unmatched junction bases numbered 18, after V lost 5 bases and J lost 6 bases. Looked up from germline, CDR1 is SGHTA and CDR2 is FQGNSA. The CDR3 coding sequence is TGTGCCAGCAGCCTAAGTTTTCTCGGACAGGGGGTCAGTTATGAAAAACTGTTTTTT. It translates to CASSLSFLGQGVSYEKLFF.

V gene TRBV10-3 combines with J gene TRBJ2-6; 9 bases are a match to TRBD1. The CDR3 has 17 residues. The junction had 6 bases not matched to a gene; V was cut back by 5 bases and J by 1 base. The germline gives CDR1 ENHRY, CDR2 SYGVKD. The CDR3 bases are TGTGCCATCAGTTGGACAGGGGCCGGGTCTGGGGCCAACGTCCTGACTTTC. It codes for CAISWTGAGSGANVLTF.

The chain couples TRBV6-5 to TRBJ2-4, with a weak D call TRBD2 (6 bases). Germline V gene lookup returns CDR1 MNHEY and CDR2 SVGAGI. V lost 2 bases and J lost 6, with 14 bases in between. The CDR3 has 15 residues. CDR3 protein: CASSYGVGGANIQYF. The DNA of the CDR3 is TGTGCCAGCAGTTACGGGGTCGGAGGGGCAAACATTCAGTACTTC.

The chain employs TRBV9 and TRBJ2-7, with 16 positions matching TRBD2. Germline V gene lookup returns CDR1 SGDLS and CDR2 YYNGEE. This CDR3 is 17 amino acids long. V was pared by 4 bases and J by 7 bases, with 11 bases of the junction left unmatched. The CDR3 DNA is TGTGCCAGCAGCCCATCCGGGACTAGCGGGGGGGCAGGGGAGCAGTACTTC. As protein: CASSPSGTSGGAGEQYF.

The chain joins TRBV4-2 to TRBJ1-1; perhaps TRBD1 as D (5 bases). Trimming took off 1 base at V and 3 bases at J, with 9 bases between the two ends. The CDR3 contains 14 residues. The germline V gene has CDR1 LGHNA and CDR2 YNFKEQ. Here the CDR3 DNA reads TGTGCCAGCAGCCAAGGGAGGGGAGACACTGAAGCTTTCTTT. This translates into CASSQGRGDTEAFF.

The V call is TRBV15, the J call TRBJ2-2; 9 nucleotides align to TRBD1. J was trimmed by 8 bases and V by 4 bases; bases with no gene match: 5. This CDR3 has 14 residues. The germline V gene has CDR1 LNHNV and CDR2 YYDKDF (reference sequence). The DNA of the CDR3 is TGTGCCACCAGCATGGACAGGGGAAGTGGGGAGCTGTTTTTT. Amino acids: CATSMDRGSGELFF. Using reference TRBV15 and TRBJ2-2 for the parts outside the CDR3, the full variable domain is DAMVIQNPRYQVTQFGKPVTLSCSQTLNHNVMYWYQQKSSQAPKLLFHYYDKDFNNEADTPDNFQSRRPNTSFCFLDIRSPGLGDTAMYLCATSMDRGSGELFFGEGSRLTVL.

The sample holds one count of this clone. The chain carries TRBV15 and TRBJ2-1, with 9 bases identical to TRBD1. This CDR3 is 16 amino acids long. Trimming removed 3 bases from V and 8 bases from J; junction bases left unmatched: 11. From germline, CDR1 is LNHNV and CDR2 YYDKDF (reference sequence). The DNA for the CDR3 is TGTGCCACCAGCAGTCCTCGGGGACAGGGCCTAGATGAGCAGTTCTTC. This translates into CATSSPRGQGLDEQFF.

This chain joins TRBV21-1 and TRBJ1-1; TRBD1 is the table's D call, not checked against the DNA. TRBV21-1 is recorded as a pseudogene. The CDR3 runs 15 residues. CDR3 sequence: CASSTVDRGHTEAFF. The CDR3 DNA sequence: TGTGCCAGCAGCACGGTGGACAGGGGTCACACTGAAGCTTTCTTT.

This chain links TRBV10-2 with TRBJ1-6, with a weak D call TRBD1 (6 bases). From germline, CDR1 is WSHSY and CDR2 SAAADI. This CDR3 comprises 10 residues. V lost 9 bases and J 9 bases, leaving 6 bases between the germline ends. The DNA for the CDR3 is TGCGCCAGACAGGGTTCACCCCTCCACTTT. Its translation is CARQGSPLHF.

This clone has more than one count but fewer than ten. V is TRBV29-1 and J is TRBJ1-1, with a possible D match to TRBD1 (6 bases). V was clipped by 7 bases and J by 4 bases, with 10 bases between them. Germline V gives CDR1 SQVTM, CDR2 ANQGSEA. This CDR3 contains 11 residues. For the CDR3, the DNA is TGCAGCGATGGGGGCACCACTGAAGCTTTCTTT. It codes for CSDGGTTEAFF.

This clone showed up just a few times. The rearrangement links TRBV29-1 to TRBJ2-2, with 7 bases fitting TRBD1. The V gene end was trimmed by 7 bases and the J gene end by 7 bases; junction bases not matched to a gene: 9. Germline assignment: CDR1 SQVTM and CDR2 ANQGSEA. The CDR3 runs 13 residues. CDR3 loop: CSGTTGFNGELFF. As DNA, the CDR3 is TGCAGCGGAACGACAGGGTTCAACGGGGAGCTGTTTTTT.

The J gene is TRBJ1-4, the V gene TRBV5-1; D might be TRBD1 (6 bases). CDR3 size: 16 residues. The V end was cut by 1 base, the J end by 0 bases, with 10 bases between. Germline V gene lookup returns CDR1 SGHRS and CDR2 YFSETQ. CDR3 DNA sequence: TGCGCCAGCAGCTTGTTCCAGGGGACAACTAATGAAAAACTGTTTTTT. It is translated as CASSLFQGTTNEKLFF. Drawing the rest from reference TRBV5-1 and TRBJ1-4, the complete variable domain is KAGVTQTPRYLIKTRGQQVTLSCSPISGHRSVSWYQQTPGQGLQFLFEYFSETQRNKGNFPGRFSGRQFSNSRSEMNVSTLELGDSALYLCASSLFQGTTNEKLFFGSGTQLSVL.

The CDR3 region has the DNA TGTGCCAGCAGCCCTATCCCCTCTGGAAACACCATATATTTT. Translating it yields CASSPIPSGNTIYF. The chain uses TRBV28 and TRBJ1-3; D gene ambiguous. Germline CDR1 and CDR2: MDHEN and SYDVKM. The CDR3 has 14 amino acids. V was cut by 6 bases and J by 0 bases, with 9 bases left in between.

This clone was observed a handful of times. This rearrangement joins TRBV7-2 to TRBJ2-2; 9 bases align to TRBD1. The CDR3 totals 16 residues. Germline loops: CDR1 SGHTA, CDR2 FQGNSA. The J segment lost 4 bases and the V segment lost 5 bases, leaving 8 bases of the junction unmatched. The CDR3 region has the DNA TGTGCCAGCAGCGCAAGACAGGGGGTGGGCACCGGGGAGCTGTTTTTT. Its translation: CASSARQGVGTGELFF.

The V and J genes are TRBV30 and TRBJ2-7, with TRBD2 as a possible D gene (5 bases). The V and J ends lost 1 base and 0 bases respectively, with 13 bases between them. Germline V gene sequence: CDR1 GTSNPN, CDR2 SVGIG (reference sequence). This CDR3 region has 15 residues. The CDR3 protein is CAWSAPAGFSYEQYF. CDR3 coding DNA: TGTGCCTGGAGTGCGCCGGCGGGTTTCTCCTACGAGCAGTACTTC. Drawing the rest from reference TRBV30 and TRBJ2-7, the complete variable domain is SQTIHQWPATLVQPVGSPLSLECTVEGTSNPNLYWYRQAAGRGLQLLFYSVGIGQISSEVPQNLSASRPQDRQFILSSKKLLLSDSGFYLCAWSAPAGFSYEQYFGPGTRLTVT.

With respect to this clone: One junction end disagrees with the germline gene, perhaps due to a read error. V usage is TRBV7-9 and J usage is TRBJ2-7; perhaps TRBD1 as D (5 bases). The germline CDR1 and CDR2 sequences are SEHNR and FQNEAQ (reference sequence). CDR3 size: 17 residues. The CDR3 region has the DNA TGTTCCAGCAGCCGTTCTTCTTTCGAGACAGATTCCTACGAGCAGTACTTC. Protein sequence: CSSSRSSFETDSYEQYF.

This rearrangement joins TRBV19 to TRBJ2-1; TRBD1 might be the D (7 bases). With 11 bases removed from V and 6 bases from J, the gap between germline ends came to 14 bases. This CDR3 has 12 amino acids. Looked up from germline, CDR1 is LNHDA and CDR2 is SQIVND (reference sequence). This CDR3 reads CASSQGGNEQFF. The CDR3 coding sequence is TGTGCCTCTTCTCAGGGGGGCAATGAGCAGTTCTTC.

The V call is TRBV5-6, the J call TRBJ2-7, with 12 bases lining up with TRBD2. Germline V gene data show CDR1 as SGHDT and CDR2 as YYEEEE. J lost 2 bases, V lost 4 bases, and 4 bases had no gene match. The CDR3 spans 15 residues. The CDR3 protein is CASSRRLAGAYEQYF. The CDR3 DNA reads as TGTGCCAGCAGCCGAAGACTAGCGGGGGCCTACGAGCAGTACTTC.

A few counts support this clone. CDR3 amino acids: CASSLEGRGRGYTF. Written as DNA, the CDR3 is TGTGCCAGCAGCTTAGAGGGCAGGGGGCGAGGCTACACCTTC. The chain uses TRBV7-6 and TRBJ1-2; 8 nucleotides align to TRBD1. V was clipped by 1 base and J by 8 bases; unmatched bases: 6. The CDR3 spans 14 residues. Germline V gives CDR1 SGHVS, CDR2 FNYEAQ.

The V gene is TRBV5-1, the J gene TRBJ2-3; no clear D gene. From germline, CDR1 is SGHRS and CDR2 YFSETQ. The V end was cut by 0 bases, the J end by 7 bases, with 15 bases between. CDR3 length equals 15 residues. The CDR3 coding sequence is TGCGCCAGCAGCTTGGGGGCCCACGTCCAGAATACGCAGTATTTT. Translation gives CASSLGAHVQNTQYF.

The CDR3 here is CASSGGVAGFQSSYEQYF. DNA of the CDR3: TGTGCCAGCAGCGGGGGGGTAGCGGGGTTTCAGAGCTCCTACGAGCAGTACTTC. The J gene is TRBJ2-7, the V gene TRBV7-2; 8 positions match TRBD2. The CDR3 extends over 18 amino acids. V was clipped by 5 bases and J by 0 bases; unmatched bases: 15. Germline assignment: CDR1 SGHTA and CDR2 FQGNSA. Variable domain in full (rest from reference TRBV7-2 and TRBJ2-7): GAGVSQSPSNKVTEKGKDVELRCDPISGHTALYWYRQSLGQGLEFLIYFQGNSAPDKSGLPSDRFSAERTGGSVSTLTIQRTQQEDSAVYLCASSGGVAGFQSSYEQYFGPGTRLTVT.

The genes are TRBV2 and TRBJ2-3, with 14 bases matching TRBD2. There are 16 residues in the CDR3. V shed 4 bases and J 4 bases; nucleotides not matched to a gene: 4. Per germline, CDR1 SNHLY and CDR2 FYNNEI. This CDR3 is CASSVGLAGGADTQYF. CDR3 sequence (DNA): TGTGCCAGCAGTGTCGGACTAGCGGGGGGTGCAGATACGCAGTATTTT. The full variable domain, completed using reference TRBV2 and TRBJ2-3, is EPEVTQTPSHQVTQMGQEVILRCVPISNHLYFYWYRQILGQKVEFLVSFYNNEISEKSEIFDDQFSVERPDGSNFTLKIRSTKLEDSAMYFCASSVGLAGGADTQYFGPGTRLTVL.

V gene TRBV2 combines with J gene TRBJ1-4; D uncertain. The CDR3 is 14 amino acids. V was pared by 2 bases and J by 5 bases, with 9 bases between. Germline CDR1 reads SNHLY; CDR2 reads FYNNEI. The CDR3: CASSEYGRNEKLFF. CDR3 in DNA: TGTGCCAGCAGTGAATACGGGAGAAATGAAAAACTGTTTTTT.

V usage is TRBV7-9 and J usage is TRBJ1-5; D gene ambiguous. Per germline, CDR1 SEHNR and CDR2 FQNEAQ (reference sequence). The CDR3 is 12 amino acids. With 6 bases removed from V and 5 bases from J, the gap between germline ends came to 8 bases. The CDR3 DNA reads as TGTGCCAGCAGGGCCCTTGATCAGCCCCAGCATTTT. Its translation: CASRALDQPQHF.

In this sample, this clone turned up a few times. This rearrangement joins TRBV5-1 to TRBJ1-2; tentative D call: TRBD1 (6 bases). With 4 bases removed from V and 4 bases from J, the gap between germline ends came to 8 bases. CDR1 SGHRS and CDR2 YFSETQ come from the germline V gene. There are 12 residues in the CDR3. The CDR3 DNA sequence: TGCGCCAGCAGCGAACAGGGCTATGGCTACACCTTC. It is translated as CASSEQGYGYTF.

This clone has just one count. The rearrangement uses TRBV7-9 and TRBJ2-1, with a weak D call TRBD2 (7 bases). From germline, CDR1 is SEHNR and CDR2 FQNEAQ (reference sequence). V was trimmed by 6 bases and J by 5 bases, leaving 14 bases between them. The CDR3 contains 14 residues. CDR3 sequence: CASRGGSGNNEQFF. DNA for the CDR3: TGTGCCAGCAGAGGGGGGAGCGGGAACAATGAGCAGTTCTTC.

The rearrangement joins TRBV27 to TRBJ2-5; possible D gene TRBD1, 5 bases. The end of the DNA fits TRBJ2-7 better, so the J call may be wrong. This CDR3 contains 13 residues. Germline-derived CDR1 and CDR2 are MNHEY and SMNVEV (reference sequence). The CDR3 loop is CASSPWKGYEQYF. CDR3 DNA sequence: TGTGCCAGCAGTCCCTGGAAGGGGTACGAGCAGTACTTC.

This rearrangement joins TRBV5-6 to TRBJ1-2; 11 nucleotides align to TRBD1. V lost 4 bases and J lost 4; bases outside the gene matches: 6. Germline lookup yields CDR1 SGHDT and CDR2 YYEEEE. CDR3 length: 15 amino acids. The CDR3 region is CASSPGTGGSYGYTF. Written as DNA, the CDR3 is TGTGCCAGCAGCCCCGGGACAGGGGGGTCCTATGGCTACACCTTC. The full variable domain, rest sourced from reference TRBV5-6 and TRBJ1-2, is DAGVTQSPTHLIKTRGQQVTLRCSPKSGHDTVSWYQQALGQGPQFIFQYYEEEERQRGNFPDRFSGHQFPNYSSELNVNALLLGDSALYLCASSPGTGGSYGYTFGSGTRLTVV.

This clone was observed a few times. This sequence joins TRBV28 and TRBJ2-7; TRBD1 aligns across 7 bases. The ends lost 5 bases at V and 3 bases at J; junction bases unmatched: 10. Per the germline V gene, CDR1 is MDHEN and CDR2 is SYDVKM. The CDR3 extends over 15 amino acids. The CDR3 DNA sequence: TGTGCCAGCAGTCCGACAGGGAGAAATTTCTACGAGCAGTACTTC. Amino acids: CASSPTGRNFYEQYF. Full variable domain (outside the CDR3, taken from reference TRBV28 and TRBJ2-7): DVKVTQSSRYLVKRTGEKVFLECVQDMDHENMFWYRQDPGLGLRLIYFSYDVKMKEKGDIPEGYSVSREKKERFSLILESASTNQTSMYLCASSPTGRNFYEQYFGPGTRLTVT.